The source of this T cell receptor beta chain is a study of blood T cell repertoires in COVID-19. For the study at large: Acute-phase and convalescent COVID-19 samples originated in the United States, Italy and Spain. T cells, B-cell-depleted T cells, or PBMCs provided the cDNA or gDNA that served as material.

In the authors' methods: It was from reference gene primer amplification that nucleated cell counts were estimated. Profiled with immunoSEQ multiplex PCR; TCRdb holds only in-frame clones, not every one. From that table come the V and J calls and clone size; the DNA was used to work out D and trimming. The sample holds about 24,000 clones, 86% seen once. The J segment lost 3 bases and the V segment lost 2 bases, leaving 17 bases of the junction unmatched. Germline V lookup: CDR1 SGHRS, CDR2 YFSETQ. This CDR3 comprises 18 residues. Sequencing used peripheral blood. The receptor comes from a man aged 50 to 59 with active COVID-19. J is TRBJ2-7 and V is TRBV5-1; 7 nucleotides match TRBD2. CDR3 protein: CASSFGGAGTTGGYEQYF. CDR3 DNA: TGCGCCAGCAGCTTTGGCGGCGCTGGGACCACGGGGGGCTACGAGCAGTACTTC.